Listed below are T cell receptor beta chains from one sample, sequenced in a study of blood T cell repertoires in COVID-19. The table came from immunoSEQ multiplex PCR; TCRdb's copy has only in-frame clones and leaves some out. Of 130,000 to 150,000 clones detected, roughly 83% appear once; the ten largest clones hold 3% to 3.5%. The sample taken for sequencing was peripheral blood. All receptors come from a woman older than 75 with acute or convalescent COVID-19. Each CDR3 is given with its conserved first and last residue. A D gene is named only where the DNA matches it firmly. The size entry is marked missing in some rows and otherwise reads once, few, many or a size class.

>NA|TRBD2|TRBV5-1|TRBJ2-5
CASSFGVAGAYQETQYF
>NA|TRBD1|TRBV7-2|TRBJ2-2
CASSSGTGVEELFF
>NA|NA|TRBV13|TRBJ2-1
CASSLTGFSYNEQFF
>NA|TRBD1|TRBV2|TRBJ2-7
CASEVRGNPPYEQYF
>once|TRBD2|TRBV6-6|TRBJ2-2
CASSFGGVGELFF
>once|TRBD1|TRBV5-1|TRBJ1-2
CASSLETGDGYTF
>NA|TRBD1|TRBV6-6|TRBJ2-7
CASSGTGNDYEQYF
>NA|NA|TRBV5-6|TRBJ1-2
CASSHPGTNYGYTF
>once|NA|TRBV27|TRBJ2-1
CASTSRFSEQFF
>NA|NA|TRBV5-1|TRBJ1-3
CASSLSATSGNTIYF
>NA|NA|TRBV29-1|TRBJ1-2
CSVDAGLGYGYTF
>NA|TRBD2|TRBV27|TRBJ2-7
CASSFAGGTYEQYF
>NA|NA|TRBV6-1|TRBJ1-2
CASSEEGRGGGYGYTF
>few|TRBD1|TRBV18|TRBJ2-4
CASSPDRDRIAKNIQYF
>NA|NA|TRBV9|TRBJ1-2
CASSVSGGALANYGYTF
>NA|NA|TRBV19|TRBJ1-2
CASVLDGRADYGYTF
>few|NA|TRBV9|TRBJ1-1
CASSVHQNTEAFF
>once|NA|TRBV7-9|TRBJ1-3
CASSLGGTHSGNTIYF
>NA|NA|TRBV27|TRBJ1-5
CASSLYGENQPQHF
>few|NA|TRBV30|TRBJ1-1
CAWSLGGGVTEAFF
>NA|TRBD2|TRBV11-2|TRBJ2-3
CASSLAGEPPDTQYF
>NA|NA|TRBV19|TRBJ1-1
CASSPTANTEAFF
>NA|TRBD2|TRBV4-2|TRBJ2-7
CASSQNLPAGGNEQYF
>NA|TRBD1|TRBV11-2|TRBJ2-7
CASSLDGRQGPSYEQYF
>NA|NA|TRBV7-8|TRBJ1-4
CASSLSRSGQGRNEKLFF
>NA|TRBD1|TRBV5-6|TRBJ1-2
CASSAASIRDRGRYGYTF
>NA|NA|TRBV4-2|TRBJ2-3
CASSQGRAYTQYF
>NA|NA|TRBV5-1|TRBJ1-5
CASSPGRGGNQPQHF
>NA|NA|TRBV3-1/TRBV3-2|TRBJ2-1
CASSSRLGWFF
>NA|TRBD1|TRBV7-2|TRBJ1-1
CASSLLHRGGSVMNTEAFF
>NA|TRBD1|TRBV19|TRBJ1-2
CASSKTRGQGGGYTF
>NA|TRBD1|TRBV29-1|TRBJ2-3
CSGGQGISDTQYF
>NA|TRBD1|TRBV7-9|TRBJ1-4
CASRATGGDEKLFF
>NA|NA|TRBV9|TRBJ1-6
CASSVGGGSYNSPLHF
>NA|NA|TRBV15|TRBJ2-1
CATSRERTDYNEQFF
>once|NA|TRBV5-1|TRBJ2-5
CASSLLGLEETQYF
>NA|TRBD2|TRBV11-2|TRBJ2-4
CASSRRTSGGSLAKNIQYF
>NA|NA|TRBV2|TRBJ1-2
CASSLDSIYGYTF
>many|NA|TRBV7-9|TRBJ1-4
CASSFIGAGEKLFF
>few|TRBD2|TRBV7-8|TRBJ2-3
CASSPLAGGDTDTQYF
>NA|TRBD1|TRBV5-6|TRBJ1-4
CASSFLGQGTEKLFF
>NA|TRBD1|TRBV7-9|TRBJ1-6
CASSSSTGMSGPLHF
>NA|NA|TRBV11-2|TRBJ1-1
CASSLEGLSTEAFF
>NA|TRBD2|TRBV19|TRBJ2-3
CASSMGLAGGPRQYF
>NA|NA|TRBV7-3|TRBJ1-1
CASSLSGGVGTEAFF
>NA|TRBD1|TRBV10-3|TRBJ1-2
CAIRRQGIEYGYTF
>NA|NA|TRBV9|TRBJ1-2
CASSVEDHGGYTF